The present T cell receptor beta chain was sequenced within a study of blood T cell repertoires in COVID-19. Study-level background: Collection of acute and convalescent COVID-19 samples took place in the United States, Italy and Spain. PBMCs, B-cell-depleted T cells, or T cells provided the cDNA or gDNA that made up the material.

The ends were cut back, 3 bases at V and 4 bases at J, with 10 bases in the middle. The CDR3 extends over 14 amino acids. Germline-derived CDR1 and CDR2 are SGHVS and FQNEAQ. Authors' analysis steps: Estimation of nucleated cell counts was performed using reference gene primer amplification. Libraries were prepared by immunoSEQ multiplex PCR; TCRdb keeps only in-frame clonotypes and omits some of them. Clone size and V and J calls were adopted from that table, with D and trimming inferred from the DNA. In the table there are 290,000 or so clones, 85% to 90% of which are singletons. The sequenced sample was peripheral blood. The rearrangement links TRBV7-8 to TRBJ1-5, with a possible D match to TRBD1 (6 bases). The receptor's source is a man between 65 and 85 years old with acute or convalescent COVID-19. CDR3 in DNA: TGTGCCAGCAGCTTGGACAGCGGTAATCAGCCCCAGCATTTT. It yields the protein CASSLDSGNQPQHF.